This T cell receptor beta chain was captured by sequencing in a study of cytomegalovirus exposure and HLA in healthy donors. Study information: Genotyping of 400 or so donors showed that 70% to 90% belonged to the Caucasian-associated ancestry cluster.

It was with 60 Vbeta and 13 Jbeta primers that the PCR ran. The data were produced by immunoSEQ multiplex PCR, yet TCRdb's version contains in-frame clones alone and is incomplete. The data contain about 150,000 clones, around 85% of them singletons. The CDR3 is made up of 18 amino acids. Germline assignment: CDR1 GTSNPN and CDR2 SVGIG (reference sequence). V lost 0 bases, J lost 2 bases, and 20 bases lay in between. The receptor comes from a boy aged 2 to 10 in good health and CMV-seronegative. Sequenced sample: PBMCs. V is TRBV30 and J is TRBJ1-5; possibly TRBD1 for D (5 bases). The CDR3 region is CAWSVAGLRIMGNQPQHF. In DNA, the CDR3 is TGTGCCTGGAGTGTAGCAGGGTTAAGGATTATGGGCAATCAGCCCCAGCATTTT.